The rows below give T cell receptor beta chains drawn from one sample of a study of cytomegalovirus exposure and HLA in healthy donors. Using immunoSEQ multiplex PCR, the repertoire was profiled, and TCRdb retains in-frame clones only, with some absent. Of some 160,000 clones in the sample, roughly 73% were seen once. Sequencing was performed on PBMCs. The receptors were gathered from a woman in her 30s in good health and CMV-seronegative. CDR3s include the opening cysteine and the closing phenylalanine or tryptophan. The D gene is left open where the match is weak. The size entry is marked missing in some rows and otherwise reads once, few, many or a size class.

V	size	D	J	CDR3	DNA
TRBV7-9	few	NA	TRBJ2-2	CASSHMWRAGGELFF	TGTGCCAGCAGCCATATGTGGAGGGCCGGCGGGGAGCTGTTTTTT
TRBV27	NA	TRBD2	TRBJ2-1	CASRLAGANEQFF	TGTGCCAGCAGGCTAGCGGGGGCAAATGAGCAGTTCTTC
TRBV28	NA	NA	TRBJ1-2	CASKRVDYGYTF	TGTGCCAGCAAGCGGGTGGACTATGGCTACACCTTC
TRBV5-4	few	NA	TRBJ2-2	CASSLAGNTGELFF	TGTGCCAGCAGCTTGGCCGGGAACACCGGGGAGCTGTTTTTT
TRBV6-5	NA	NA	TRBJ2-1	CASSSFYNEQFF	TGTGCCAGCAGTTCGTTCTACAATGAGCAGTTCTTC
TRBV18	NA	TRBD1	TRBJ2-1	CASSPQGQGANEQFF	TGTGCCAGCTCACCCCAGGGGCAGGGGGCGAATGAGCAGTTCTTC
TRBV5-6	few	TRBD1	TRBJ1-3	CASGLRGSGNTIYF	TGTGCCAGCGGACTCAGGGGGTCTGGAAACACCATATATTTT
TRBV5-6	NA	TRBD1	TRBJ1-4	CASSWDRAATNEKLFF	TGTGCCAGCAGCTGGGACAGGGCCGCAACTAATGAAAAACTGTTTTTT
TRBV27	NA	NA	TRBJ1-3	CASRDRRSGNTIYF	TGTGCCAGCAGAGACAGGAGATCTGGAAACACCATATATTTT
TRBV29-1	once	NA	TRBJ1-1	CSVEFMGRVTEAFF	TGCAGCGTTGAATTCATGGGCAGGGTCACTGAAGCTTTCTTT
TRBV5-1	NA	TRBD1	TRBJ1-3	CASRQGDGNTIYF	TGCGCCAGCAGACAGGGGGACGGAAACACCATATATTTT
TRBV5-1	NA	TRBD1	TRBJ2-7	CASSLGTGYEQYF	TGCGCCAGCAGCTTGGGGACAGGCTACGAGCAGTACTTC
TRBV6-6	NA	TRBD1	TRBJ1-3	CASSFGQGTIYF	TGTGCCAGCAGTTTCGGACAGGGAACCATATATTTT
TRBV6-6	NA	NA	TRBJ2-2	CASRVSNTGELFF	TGTGCCAGCCGGGTTAGCAACACCGGGGAGCTGTTTTTT
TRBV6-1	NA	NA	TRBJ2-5	CASSFRGREQYF	TGTGCCAGCAGTTTCCGGGGGCGGGAGCAGTACTTC
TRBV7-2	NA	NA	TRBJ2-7	CASSLWGQLSYEQYF	TGTGCCAGCAGCTTATGGGGCCAGCTCTCCTACGAGCAGTACTTC
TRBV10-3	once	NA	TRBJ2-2	CAISEPAARGRGGELFF	TGTGCCATCAGTGAGCCCGCGGCCAGAGGGAGAGGCGGGGAGCTGTTTTTT
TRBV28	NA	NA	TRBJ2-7	CASNQQGSRYEQYF	TGTGCCAGCAACCAACAGGGATCGCGGTACGAGCAGTACTTC
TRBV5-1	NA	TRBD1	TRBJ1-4	CASSVQGINEKLFF	TGCGCCAGCAGCGTACAGGGGATTAATGAAAAACTGTTTTTT
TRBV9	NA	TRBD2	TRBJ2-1	CASSVSGMNYNEQFF	TGTGCCAGCAGCGTAAGCGGGATGAACTACAATGAGCAGTTCTTC
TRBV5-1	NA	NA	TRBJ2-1	CASSLQQRYNEQFF	TGCGCCAGCAGCTTGCAGCAGAGGTACAATGAGCAGTTCTTC
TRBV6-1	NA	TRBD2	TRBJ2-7	CATAGGRGAYEQYF	TGTGCCACCGCCGGGGGGAGGGGAGCCTACGAGCAGTACTTC
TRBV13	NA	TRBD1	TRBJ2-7	CASSTSGTGPYEQYF	TGTGCCAGCAGTACCTCCGGGACAGGACCCTACGAGCAGTACTTC
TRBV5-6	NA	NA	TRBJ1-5	CASSFSDQPQHF	TGTGCCAGCAGTTTTTCAGATCAGCCCCAGCATTTT
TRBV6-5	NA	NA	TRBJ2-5	CASSYSGPSETQYF	TGTGCCAGCAGTTACTCTGGGCCATCAGAGACCCAGTACTTC
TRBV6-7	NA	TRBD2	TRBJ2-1	CASSCHLGTNHVYNEQFF	TGTGCCAGCAGTTGTCACCTCGGGACTAATCACGTATACAATGAGCAGTTCTTC
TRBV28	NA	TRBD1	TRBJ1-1	CASTTPQGTFTEAFF	TGTGCCAGCACTACTCCACAGGGGACGTTCACTGAAGCTTTCTTT
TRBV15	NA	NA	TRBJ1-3	CATSPQGGNTIYF	TGTGCCACCAGCCCACAGGGAGGAAACACCATATATTTT
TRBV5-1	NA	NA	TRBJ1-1	CASRAGGDTEAFF	TGCGCCAGCAGGGCGGGCGGGGACACTGAAGCTTTCTTT
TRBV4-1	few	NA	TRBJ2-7	CASSQVLIGGEQYF	TGCGCCAGCAGCCAAGTCTTGATAGGGGGCGAGCAGTACTTC
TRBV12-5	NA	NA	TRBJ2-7	CASGPDYEQYF	TGTGCTAGTGGCCCCGATTACGAGCAGTACTTC
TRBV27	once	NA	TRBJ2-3	CASSFLGVDTQYF	TGTGCCAGCAGTTTCCTAGGGGTGGATACGCAGTATTTT
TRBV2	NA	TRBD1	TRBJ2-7	CASGQGYEQYF	TGTGCCAGTGGACAGGGGTACGAGCAGTACTTC
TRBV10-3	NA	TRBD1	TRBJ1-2	CAMGQGAHYGYTF	TGTGCCATGGGACAGGGGGCCCACTATGGCTACACCTTC
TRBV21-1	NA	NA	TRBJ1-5	CASSIFPRNQPQHF	TGTGCCAGCAGCATATTCCCCCGCAATCAGCCCCAGCATTTT
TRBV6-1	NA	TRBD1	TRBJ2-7	CASSRRGQGIIQYF	TGTGCCAGCAGTAGAAGAGGACAGGGAATAATTCAGTACTTC
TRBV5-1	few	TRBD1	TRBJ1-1	CASSLYQGAVDTEAFF	TGCGCCAGCAGCTTGTACCAGGGGGCGGTGGACACTGAAGCTTTCTTT
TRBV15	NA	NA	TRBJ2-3	CATSRGGADTQYF	TGTGCCACCAGCAGAGGAGGCGCGGATACGCAGTATTTT
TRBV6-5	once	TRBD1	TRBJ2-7	CASSYRDRDYEQYF	TGTGCCAGCAGTTACCGGGACAGGGACTACGAGCAGTACTTC
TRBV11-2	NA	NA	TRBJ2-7	CASSHLRTGSYEQYF	TGTGCCAGCAGCCATCTCCGCACTGGTTCCTACGAGCAGTACTTC
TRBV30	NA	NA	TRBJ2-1	CAWTDRRVPNEQFF	TGTGCCTGGACGGACAGGAGGGTCCCCAATGAGCAGTTCTTC
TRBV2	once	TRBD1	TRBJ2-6	CAGGQGTPGANVLTF	TGTGCCGGCGGACAGGGGACGCCTGGGGCCAACGTCCTGACTTTC
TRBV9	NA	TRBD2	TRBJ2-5	CASSVALAGGQETQYF	TGTGCCAGCAGCGTAGCTCTGGCGGGGGGCCAAGAGACCCAGTACTTC
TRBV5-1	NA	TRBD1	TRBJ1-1	CASSLGQGRTEAFF	TGCGCCAGCAGCTTGGGACAGGGGAGAACTGAAGCTTTCTTT
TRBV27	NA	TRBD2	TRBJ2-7	CASRRGYAAAGEEQYF	TGTGCCAGCAGACGGGGGTACGCAGCTGCGGGGGAAGAGCAGTACTTC
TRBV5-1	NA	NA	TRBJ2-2	CASSLAGVVDTGELFF	TGCGCCAGCAGCTTGGCAGGGGTAGTCGACACCGGGGAGCTGTTTTTT
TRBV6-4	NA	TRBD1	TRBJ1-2	CASSGSPGTGGSGYTF	TGTGCCAGCAGTGGATCGCCCGGGACAGGGGGTTCAGGCTACACCTTC
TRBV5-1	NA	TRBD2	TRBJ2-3	CASSSLLAGATDTQYF	TGCGCCAGCAGCTCCCTACTAGCGGGGGCCACAGATACGCAGTATTTT
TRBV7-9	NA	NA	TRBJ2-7	CASSPYQQHSSYEQYF	TGTGCCAGCAGCCCCTACCAACAGCATAGCTCCTACGAGCAGTACTTC
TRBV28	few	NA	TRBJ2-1	CASSPRQGVRYEQFF	TGTGCCAGCAGCCCTCGGCAAGGGGTGCGCTATGAGCAGTTCTTC
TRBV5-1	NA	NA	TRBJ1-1	CASSLIGESTEAFF	TGCGCCAGCAGCTTGATCGGGGAAAGCACTGAAGCTTTCTTT
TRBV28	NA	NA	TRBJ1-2	CASATEANYGYTF	TGTGCCAGCGCAACAGAAGCTAACTATGGCTACACCTTC
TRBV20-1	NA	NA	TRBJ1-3	CSARVRQQEYF	TGCAGTGCTAGAGTGCGACAGCAAGAATATTTT
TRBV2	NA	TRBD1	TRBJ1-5	CASVGDSGPQPQHF	TGTGCCAGCGTGGGGGACAGCGGTCCCCAGCCCCAGCATTTT